Listed below are T cell receptor beta chains from one sample, sequenced in a study of blood T cell repertoires in COVID-19. The assay was immunoSEQ multiplex PCR, and TCRdb's table has in-frame clones only and misses some. Of about 190,000 clones listed, roughly 83% are singletons. The sample was PBMCs or T cells enriched from blood (not recorded which). The receptors originated from a woman aged 25 to 39 who had recovered from COVID-19. The CDR3 runs from the conserved cysteine through the conserved F or W. Fields, in order: D gene, clone size, J gene, V gene, CDR3 DNA, CDR3 protein. A D gene is named only where the DNA matches it firmly. Clone size is not always given. Where it is, it says once, few, many or a class for expanded clones.

TRBD2,NA,TRBJ2-3,TRBV5-1,TGCGCCAGCAGCTTGGGACTAGCGGGGGGGCATATCACAGATACGCAGTATTTT,CASSLGLAGGHITDTQYF
TRBD1,NA,TRBJ2-3,TRBV19,TGTGCCAGTAGTATGCGAGGGGACAGGGTGAATACGCAGTATTTT,CASSMRGDRVNTQYF
NA,NA,TRBJ1-2,TRBV6-6,TGTGCCACAACCGGGGGGAGGGTCTATGGCTACACCTTC,CATTGGRVYGYTF
NA,once,TRBJ2-1,TRBV9,TGTGCCAGCAGCGCCCGGGACTCCTTATTCTTC,CASSARDSLFF
NA,NA,TRBJ1-1,TRBV6-5,TGTGCCAGCAGTTACGAGATTCGGGGGAAAAATTTGGCTTTCTTT,CASSYEIRGKNLAFF
NA,NA,TRBJ2-3,TRBV7-3,TGTGCCAGCAGCTTAACAGCCGCCTTTAGCTCTAGCACAGATACGCAGTATTTT,CASSLTAAFSSSTDTQYF
TRBD1,NA,TRBJ2-5,TRBV2,TGTGCCAGCAGTAGACAGGGCCCTTCTAGCCAAGAGACCCAGTACTTC,CASSRQGPSSQETQYF
TRBD1,few,TRBJ1-2,TRBV6-5,TGTGCCAGCACCCCGGCAGGGACAGGGGACTATGGCTACACCTTC,CASTPAGTGDYGYTF
TRBD2,once,TRBJ2-7,TRBV4-1,TGCGCCAGCAGCCAGCTTAGCGGGAGGCTTCATTCCTACGAGCAGTACTTC,CASSQLSGRLHSYEQYF
TRBD1,NA,TRBJ1-5,TRBV28,TGTGCCAGCAGCCCCGGGACAGGGGGCAGTCAGCCCCAGCATTTT,CASSPGTGGSQPQHF
NA,NA,TRBJ1-1,TRBV2,TGTGCCAGCAGAGCGATAGGCCAGCTCCCTGAAGCTTTCTTT,CASRAIGQLPEAFF
NA,NA,TRBJ1-2,TRBV29-1,TGCAGCGTGCGCGGGGGATACTCTGGCTACACCTTC,CSVRGGYSGYTF
TRBD2,NA,TRBJ2-1,TRBV11-3,TGTGCCAGCAGCCACCGGGGGGGGATTTCGGATGAGCAGTTCTTC,CASSHRGGISDEQFF
TRBD1,NA,TRBJ1-1,TRBV19,TGTGCCAGCAAGGGACAGGGGGCTATGAACACTGAAGCTTTCTTT,CASKGQGAMNTEAFF
NA,NA,TRBJ1-2,TRBV7-2,TGTGCCATCCAAACCGGGGGGGCGGGCTACACCTTC,CAIQTGGAGYTF
TRBD1,NA,TRBJ1-2,TRBV3-1/TRBV3-2,TGTGCCAGCAGCCAAGATCGGGACAGCCTTGACCTCTATGGCTACACCTTC,CASSQDRDSLDLYGYTF
NA,few,TRBJ1-2,TRBV2,TGTGCCAGCAGTGTCAGGCCCGAAGGAAATGGCTACACCTTC,CASSVRPEGNGYTF